A single sample gave rise to the 7 T cell receptor beta chains below, sequenced in a study of low-dose radiotherapy and immunotherapy resistance in tumors. Primers used for first-strand cDNA, a TRAV- and TRBV-specific set, covered both alpha and beta chains. TCR amplification ran 15 to 25 PCR cycles using constant-region and V-primer adapter primers. TCRdb passed the reads through MiXCR, listing each CDR3 protein once. The sample contains 11,000 or so distinct CDR3 sequences, about half of which appear only once. All receptors derive from a human donor with advanced metastatic prostate, ovarian, gallbladder or colorectal cancer (not recorded which). This table probably holds off-target reads from a library built for another chain.

The J gene is TRBJ2-7, the V gene TRBV24-1, with 7 nucleotides matching TRBD2. Trimming cost V 4 bases and J 3 bases; bases outside gene matches: 2. CDR1 is KGHDR, CDR2 SFDVKD, per germline. The CDR3 runs 13 residues. Here the CDR3 DNA reads TGTGCCACCAGTGAGGCGGGGGTCTACGAGCAGTACTTC. Encoded protein: CATSEAGVYEQYF.

The chain recombines TRBV12-5 with TRBJ2-4; tentative D call: TRBD2 (6 bases). Germline V CDR1 and CDR2: LGHNT, FRNRAP. The length of the CDR3 is 15 residues. The ends were cut back, 4 bases at V and 1 base at J, with 11 bases in the middle. This CDR3 is CASGSSGGAKNIQYF. The CDR3 coding sequence is TGTGCTAGTGGTTCCTCCGGAGGGGCCAAAAACATTCAGTACTTC.

The V and J genes are TRBV10-3 and TRBJ2-7; D unclear. Trimming removed 3 bases at V and 4 bases at J, with 7 bases between. This CDR3 contains 12 residues. Germline loops: CDR1 ENHRY, CDR2 SYGVKD. CDR3 sequence: CAISDRPYEQYF. Here the CDR3 DNA reads TGTGCCATCAGTGACAGACCATACGAGCAGTACTTC.

This clonotype was observed a handful of times. V and J are TRBV12-3 or TRBV12-4 and TRBJ2-3, with D unresolved. The ends were cut back, 8 bases at V and 5 bases at J, with 11 bases in the middle. The length of the CDR3 is 12 residues. The CDR3 loop is CASREERDTQYF. The CDR3 bases are TGTGCCAGCCGTGAGGAAAGAGATACGCAGTATTTT.

In this sample, this clonotype turned up a few times. The rearrangement joins TRBV7-6 to TRBJ1-1; weak D call: TRBD1 (6 bases). Germline V CDR1 and CDR2: SGHVS, FNYEAQ. V shed 4 bases and J shed 1 base, with 13 bases lying between them. This CDR3 spans 15 amino acids. The CDR3 DNA is TGTGCCAGCAGCTCGGGGGGGGGGCCGAACACTGAAGCTTTCTTT. This sequence encodes CASSSGGGPNTEAFF.

The V gene is TRBV5-1, the J gene TRBJ2-2, with 8 bases fitting TRBD2. The CDR3 runs 17 residues. Germline-derived CDR1 and CDR2 are SGHRS and YFSETQ. With V trimmed by 4 bases and J by 4 bases, 12 bases remained unmatched. Here the CDR3 DNA reads TGCGCCAGCAGCACGCTTAAAAGCGGGGGAATCACCGGGGAGCTGTTTTTT. Translating it yields CASSTLKSGGITGELFF.

This chain joins TRBV20-1 and TRBJ1-5, with TRBD1 identical over 7 bases. The trim removed 6 bases at V and 0 bases at J, leaving 17 bases unmatched. Per germline, CDR1 DFQATT and CDR2 SNEGSKA (reference sequence). CDR3 size: 18 residues. The CDR3 DNA is TGCAGTGCCCCGGTCGGGGTCAGGGGGTCCTATAGCAATCAGCCCCAGCATTTT. Its protein product is CSAPVGVRGSYSNQPQHF.